The subject of this entry is one T cell receptor (beta chain). No antigen is known for it. Thawed unstimulated PBMCs were FACS-sorted by CD3, CD4 and CD8 into two populations. The V end was cut by 1 base, the J end by 4 bases, with 10 bases between. The CDR3 has 14 residues. CDR1 is LNHNV and CDR2 is YYDKDF in the germline V gene (reference sequence). Repertoires were generated with immunoSEQ multiplex PCR, while TCRdb's copy carries only in-frame clones and drops some. The table includes tens of thousands of clones, 84% detected once. The data stem from a study of T cell clones after liver transplantation. Overall study results and limits: These preliminary findings come from unstandardized post-transplant sampling times.

This TCR was sampled from a human donor who received a liver transplant. J is TRBJ1-2 and V is TRBV15; D call uncertain. Sequenced here: CD4+ T cells from blood, sampled before liver transplant. DNA of the CDR3: TGTGCCACCAGCAGAGGGAGAGGGTCCTATGGCTACACCTTC. This sequence encodes CATSRGRGSYGYTF.